This TCR beta chain was sequenced in a study of shared clonotypes between healthy human individuals. CDR1 SEHNR and CDR2 FQNEAQ come from the germline V gene (reference sequence). This CDR3 has 15 amino acids. The V end lost 1 base, the J end lost 3 bases, and 12 bases lay between the germline ends. Produced via immunoSEQ multiplex PCR; TCRdb's table is partial and in-frame only. Of 2 million to 3 million clones listed, more than 85% were seen once; the top ten hold around 0.4%. General study results and limits: Between a handful of donors, naive CD4 clonotypes were shared at a level of about 5%.

About this clone: Its antigen is currently unknown.

The V and J genes are TRBV7-9 and TRBJ2-5; D not certain. This TCR derives from a young man in good health. Some clones in this sample may be carry-over from other donors' samples. Source material: naive CD4+ T cells from PBMCs. Subset described: CD45RA+ positively selected. The DNA for the CDR3 is TGTGCCAGCAGCTTAGTTTGGGGATCAAAAGAGACCCAGTACTTC. Amino acid sequence: CASSLVWGSKETQYF.